A selection of T cell receptor beta chains follows, all from one sample in a study of T-cell reconstitution after alpha-beta-depleted transplantation in children. Each CDR3 protein gets one entry after TCRdb re-called the PCR reads with MiXCR. The sample consists of hundreds of thousands of distinct CDR3 sequences, roughly 17% of them appearing once. The sample in question was PBMCs, mostly from graft donor cells, obtained 360 days after TCRalphabeta/CD19-depleted stem cell transplant. These receptors came from a boy younger than two who had a stem cell transplant for Wiskott-Aldrich syndrome, so the T cells may come from the graft donor. Each CDR3 is given with its conserved first and last residue. A D gene is named only where the DNA matches it firmly.

d_call v_call cdr3_aa
. TRBV6-5 CASSYSSKSRLNEQFF
. TRBV29-1 CSVEGTLNEQFF
. TRBV27 CASSLSDGNTIYF
TRBD1 TRBV12-3/TRBV12-4 CASSLYRGLLSGANVLTF
TRBD1 TRBV5-5 CASSLSPGQGHTGELFF
TRBD2 TRBV5-1 CASSLRVAGGYNEQFF
. TRBV5-4 CASSFDADSDTQYF
. TRBV19 CASSRVFSSYNEQFF
. TRBV7-2 CASSLDPASYEQYF
. TRBV18 CASSPMVAPQFF
. TRBV5-1 CASSLNPAVIITEAFF
. TRBV5-1 CASSLEGRKTDTQYF
TRBD2 TRBV28 CATRLADSYEQYF
TRBD1 TRBV4-1 CASSQEGTGDPSYEQYF
. TRBV10-3 CAIRLANTGELFF
. TRBV6-1 CASKGVRNQPQHF
TRBD2 TRBV4-1 CASSQGTSGGVRTGELFF
TRBD2 TRBV2 CASSEMGGGRAETQYF
. TRBV19 CASSGGLYTQYF
. TRBV3-1 CASSQATGTSQETQYF
. TRBV12-3/TRBV12-4 CASSLAHGDTGELFF
. TRBV20-1 CSALKGEQFF
. TRBV28 CASSLVGDIQYF
TRBD2 TRBV3-1 CASSLRLAGASGDNEQFF
TRBD2 TRBV4-3 CASSQFSGRSGELFF
TRBD2 TRBV5-1 CASSLVLAGAPPYNEQFF
TRBD2 TRBV12-3/TRBV12-4 CASSPVGREGNEQFF
TRBD1 TRBV6-1 CASSRDRVRGGDEQYF
TRBD1 TRBV2 CASSGDRGLSGANVLTF
TRBD2 TRBV6-5 CASRPGSGAQFF
. TRBV6-2/TRBV6-3 CASSSPWRGGELFF
TRBD1 TRBV5-1 CASSVDRASGELFF
. TRBV6-1 CASTHRMRSYGYTF
. TRBV12-3/TRBV12-4 CASSSPGRSYEQYF
. TRBV2 CASSAPGTDTQYF
. TRBV10-3 CAISEFGLGETQYF